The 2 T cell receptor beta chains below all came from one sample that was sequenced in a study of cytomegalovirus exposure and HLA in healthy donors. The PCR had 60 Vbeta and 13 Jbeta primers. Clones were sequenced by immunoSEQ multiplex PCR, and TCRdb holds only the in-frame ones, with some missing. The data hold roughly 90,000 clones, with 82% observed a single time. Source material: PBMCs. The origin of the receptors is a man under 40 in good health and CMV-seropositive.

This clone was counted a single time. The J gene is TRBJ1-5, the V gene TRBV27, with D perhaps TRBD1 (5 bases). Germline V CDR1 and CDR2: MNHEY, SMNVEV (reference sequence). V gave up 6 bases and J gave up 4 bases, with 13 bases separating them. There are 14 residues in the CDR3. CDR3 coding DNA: TGTGCCAGCAGGCCTACAGGAGCAAATCAGCCCCAGCATTTT. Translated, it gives CASRPTGANQPQHF.

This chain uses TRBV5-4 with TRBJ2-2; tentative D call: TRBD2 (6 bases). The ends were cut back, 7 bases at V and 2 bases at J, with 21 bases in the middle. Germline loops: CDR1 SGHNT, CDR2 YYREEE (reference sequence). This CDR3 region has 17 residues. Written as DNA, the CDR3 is TGTGCCAGCTCTTCGGGAGCCTTCGACTTCAACACCGGGGAGCTGTTTTTT. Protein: CASSSGAFDFNTGELFF.